This passage covers 4 T cell receptor beta chains from one sample sequenced in a study of T cell changes during pregnancy in multiple sclerosis (dated 2019 in TCRdb). The library was produced with the immunoSEQ multiplex PCR assay. The clones in this table, taken by TCRdb from immuneACCESS, are in-frame only. Not every clone is retained; where verified, under half of the shortfall comes from an unresolved V gene, and the cause of the rest is unknown. The sample table holds about 110,000 clones, of which about 93% were seen once. The biggest ten clones account for 1.5% to 1.7% of the sample. Sequencing was performed on peripheral blood, taken in the third trimester of pregnancy. Receptors originate from a female donor with multiple sclerosis, enrolled in a pregnancy study.

V is TRBV27 and J is TRBJ1-1; 8 bases fit TRBD1. V shed 7 bases and J 5 bases; nucleotides not matched to a gene: 12. The germline V gene has CDR1 MNHEY and CDR2 SMNVEV (reference sequence). CDR3 length equals 15 residues. DNA of the CDR3: TGTGCCAGCAACCGGGACAGGCTCCCGGAAACTGAAGCTTTCTTT. Protein product: CASNRDRLPETEAFF.

The chain joins TRBV2 to TRBJ2-4, with D tentatively TRBD2 (5 bases). The CDR3 consists of 17 residues. Trimming shortened V by 4 bases and J by 0 bases, and 16 bases separated the two germline ends. Germline lookup yields CDR1 SNHLY and CDR2 FYNNEI. As DNA, the CDR3 is TGTGCCAGCAGTGGGGAGTGGGAGCTTCAAGCCAAAAACATTCAGTACTTC. It codes for CASSGEWELQAKNIQYF. The full variable domain, completed using reference TRBV2 and TRBJ2-4, is EPEVTQTPSHQVTQMGQEVILRCVPISNHLYFYWYRQILGQKVEFLVSFYNNEISEKSEIFDDQFSVERPDGSNFTLKIRSTKLEDSAMYFCASSGEWELQAKNIQYFGAGTRLSVL.

The chain recombines TRBV5-4 with TRBJ1-4; 8 bases line up with TRBD1. Germline-derived CDR1 and CDR2 are SGHNT and YYREEE (reference sequence). The CDR3 runs to 14 residues. V shed 0 bases, J shed 7 bases, and the junction held 2 bases outside the gene matches. CDR3 amino acids: CASSLDRGSEKLFF. Here the CDR3 DNA reads TGTGCCAGCAGCTTGGACAGGGGGTCTGAAAAACTGTTTTTT.

This chain uses TRBV28 with TRBJ2-7; D ambiguous. Germline CDR1 MDHEN, CDR2 SYDVKM. This CDR3 is built from 11 residues. Trimming pared 2 bases from V and 4 bases from J, leaving 3 bases between. The CDR3 spells CASSLAYEQYF. The CDR3 DNA follows: TGTGCCAGCAGTTTAGCGTACGAGCAGTACTTC.